This T cell receptor beta chain stems from a study of blood T cell repertoires in COVID-19. The sample holds one count of this clone. The protocol was immunoSEQ multiplex PCR, while the TCRdb copy is restricted to in-frame clones and leaves out a portion. The sample includes fewer than 500,000 clones, 87% of them seen just once. The TCR comes from a man aged 30 to 45 who had recovered from COVID-19. The sample was PBMCs or T cells enriched from blood (not recorded which).

CDR3 in DNA: TGCAGTGCTAGTAGAGGGGGTAAAGAGACCCAGTACTTC. This gives the protein CSASRGGKETQYF. The chain employs TRBV20-1 and TRBJ2-5; a weak D match, TRBD1 (6 bases). The CDR3 loop spans 13 amino acids. Germline V gene lookup returns CDR1 DFQATT and CDR2 SNEGSKA (reference sequence). Trimming pared 3 bases from V and 3 bases from J, leaving 11 bases between.